This TCR beta chain appears in the sequencing data of a study of blood T cell repertoires in COVID-19. On the study more broadly: T cells, B-cell-depleted T cells, or PBMCs provided the cDNA or gDNA that served as material.

V was clipped by 3 bases and J by 6 bases; unmatched bases: 12. CDR1 is MNHEY and CDR2 is SMNVEV in the germline V gene (reference sequence). The CDR3 has 16 amino acids. Study processing details: Amplification with reference gene primers provided the estimates of nucleated cell counts. Using immunoSEQ multiplex PCR, the repertoire was profiled, and TCRdb retains in-frame clones only, with some absent. The V and J calls and the clone size are those of that table, but D and trimming were determined from the DNA. The profile shows about 82,000 clones, 80% to 90% of them singletons. The TCR was taken from a woman aged 60-70 years with acute or convalescent COVID-19. Sequenced input: peripheral blood. The chain is built from TRBV27 and TRBJ1-2, with 8 nucleotides matching TRBD1. CDR3 amino acids: CASSFIGRGRENGYTF. The CDR3, as DNA: TGTGCCAGCAGTTTCATAGGCAGGGGGCGCGAGAATGGCTACACCTTC.